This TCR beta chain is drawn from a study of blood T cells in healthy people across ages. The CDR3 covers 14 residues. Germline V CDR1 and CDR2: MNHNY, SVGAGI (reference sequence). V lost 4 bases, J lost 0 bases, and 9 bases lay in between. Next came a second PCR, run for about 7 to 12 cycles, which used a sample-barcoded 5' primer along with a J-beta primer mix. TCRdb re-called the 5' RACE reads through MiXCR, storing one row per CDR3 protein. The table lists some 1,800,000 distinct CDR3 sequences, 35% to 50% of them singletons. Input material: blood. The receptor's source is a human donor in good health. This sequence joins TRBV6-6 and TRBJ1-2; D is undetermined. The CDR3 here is CASSSMQTNYGYTF. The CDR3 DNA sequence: TGTGCCAGCAGTTCAATGCAGACTAACTATGGCTACACCTTC.